These 3 T cell receptor beta chains came from one sample sequenced in a study of blood T cell repertoires in COVID-19. Repertoires were generated with immunoSEQ multiplex PCR, while TCRdb's copy carries only in-frame clones and drops some. The sample carries around 330,000 clones, about 88% recorded once. Sequenced sample: PBMCs or T cells enriched from blood (not recorded which). The receptor source for this set is a man aged 60 to 69 who had recovered from COVID-19.

The V call is TRBV19, the J call TRBJ2-3; the match to TRBD1 covers 9 bases. V gave up 4 bases and J gave up 3 bases; unmatched junction bases: 2. The CDR3 extends over 14 amino acids. The V gene's germline CDR1 is LNHDA and CDR2 SQIVND (reference sequence). The CDR3 DNA sequence: TGTGCCAGTAGTACCGGGACAGGGACAGATACGCAGTATTTT. Its protein is CASSTGTGTDTQYF.

The chain combines TRBV7-9 with TRBJ1-1; no reliable D call. V lost 7 bases and J lost 0, with 15 bases in between. The CDR3 loop spans 15 amino acids. From germline, CDR1 is SEHNR and CDR2 FQNEAQ (reference sequence). The CDR3 sequence: CASNRIQYMNTEAFF. The CDR3 coding sequence is TGTGCCAGCAACCGGATACAGTATATGAACACTGAAGCTTTCTTT.

This clone was seen just once. This rearrangement joins TRBV14 to TRBJ2-1; 8 nucleotides match TRBD2. The V gene's germline CDR1 is SGHDN and CDR2 FVKESK. This CDR3 has 17 residues. The V segment lost 0 bases and the J segment 4 bases; nucleotides outside the gene matches: 8. DNA of the CDR3: TGTGCCAGCAGCCAAGATAGGACTAGCAGAAATTACAATGAGCAGTTCTTC. Translated: CASSQDRTSRNYNEQFF.